What follows is one T cell receptor beta chain and its context. How the authors handled the data: Using reference gene primer amplification, nucleated cell counts were estimated. The assay was immunoSEQ multiplex PCR, and TCRdb's table has in-frame clones only and misses some. That table is the source of V, J and clone size, and D and trimming were worked out from the DNA. The sample holds 300,000 to 350,000 clones, about 90% seen once. Between the trimmed V and J ends, which lost 0 bases and 0 bases, there was a span of 7 bases. The CDR3 has 15 residues. From germline, CDR1 is SGHNT and CDR2 YYREEE (reference sequence). The data were obtained in a study of blood T cell repertoires in COVID-19. Study at large: COVID-19 samples from acute and convalescent phases originated in the United States, Italy and Spain. PBMCs, B-cell-depleted T cells, or T cells provided the cDNA or gDNA that made up the material.

A Seattle source enrolled patients during active infection and followed them longitudinally. The sample comprised peripheral blood. This chain connects TRBV5-4 to TRBJ2-1; D possibly corresponds to TRBD2 (6 bases). The source is a woman aged 50 to 60 with COVID-19, enrolled during active disease. Here the CDR3 reads CASSLGLVSYNEQFF. The CDR3 DNA is TGTGCCAGCAGCTTGGGACTAGTCTCCTACAATGAGCAGTTCTTC. Variable domain in full (rest from reference TRBV5-4 and TRBJ2-1): ETGVTQSPTHLIKTRGQQVTLRCSSQSGHNTVSWYQQALGQGPQFIFQYYREEENGRGNFPPRFSGLQFPNYSSELNVNALELDDSALYLCASSLGLVSYNEQFFGPGTRLTVL.